The rows below give T cell receptor beta chains drawn from one sample of a study of blood T cell repertoires in COVID-19. Generated by immunoSEQ multiplex PCR, the TCRdb table keeps only in-frame clones and is missing some. The sample lists 200,000 to 300,000 clones; approximately 88% were seen once. Material for sequencing was PBMCs or T cells enriched from blood (not recorded which). Receptors were obtained from a woman aged 40 to 50 with acute COVID-19. The conserved cysteine and the conserved F or W are not part of the CDR3 here. D genes are given only for firm matches. Rows may omit the clone size; those that give it use once, few, many or a size class.

. . TRBV25-1 ASNFAGELF
. . TRBV3-1/TRBV3-2 ASSQDRQANTGELF
. TRBD2 TRBV27 ASSLSSGEAYNEQF
. TRBD1 TRBV29-1 SVRQGIDGSGYT
. . TRBV2 ASTTANGEAF
once TRBD2 TRBV3-1/TRBV3-2 ASSQVASGNQETQY
. . TRBV7-2 ASSFEGFGGYT
. . TRBV4-1 ASSQGGTSYEQY
. TRBD1 TRBV5-1 ASSLHRGGSTGELF
. . TRBV20-1 SASRQGETQY
. . TRBV6-5 ASSPQAFSGNTIY
once . TRBV4-3 ASSQGPQGYRYTEAF
. TRBD2 TRBV19 ASSIRSAGAGGYNEQF
. TRBD1 TRBV12-3/TRBV12-4 ASSPDRERGYT
. TRBD1 TRBV24-1 ATSEGQGVADTQY
. . TRBV7-2 ASSRGHPDTQY
. TRBD1 TRBV9 ASSLTGGWETQY
. TRBD1 TRBV29-1 SVDSVQGVDVYGYT
. . TRBV5-1 ASKTKGPGAGEKLF
once TRBD2 TRBV19 ASNSLREGVGELF
. . TRBV27 ASSFYISNTGELF
. . TRBV21-1 ASSKVGGTSGSERYNEQF
. . TRBV5-1 ASSLIQGSINEQF
. . TRBV19 ASNAGGGRVMGYT
. . TRBV6-5 ASTVDREAF
. . TRBV11-3 ASSLGAGYNEQF
. . TRBV7-8 ASSLVQGSTEAF
. TRBD1 TRBV30 AWKLTGAGGYT
. TRBD2 TRBV30 AWKRGAEKAYNEQF